This T cell receptor beta chain was sequenced in a study of T cell changes during pregnancy in multiple sclerosis. Per germline, CDR1 SGDLS and CDR2 YYNGEE. CDR3 length: 20 amino acids. The V end lost 4 bases, the J end lost 4 bases, and 30 bases lay between the germline ends. Assay: immunoSEQ multiplex PCR; the TCRdb copy retains only in-frame clones and omits some. Here the sample spans over 35,000 clones, approximately 90% being singletons. The V call is TRBV9, the J call TRBJ2-1; possibly TRBD2 for D (5 bases). This sequence originates from a female donor in good health, enrolled as a control in a pregnancy study. Sequencing used CD4+ T cells from peripheral blood mononuclear cells, obtained in the third trimester of pregnancy. The CDR3 spells CASSSTHVGRAERRYNEQFF. CDR3 bases: TGTGCCAGCAGCTCGACACACGTCGGGCGGGCAGAGCGGAGGTACAATGAGCAGTTCTTC.